This is a list of T cell receptor beta chains from one sample in a study of CD8+CD57+ T cells in acquired aplastic anemia. Using its own MiXCR run on the reads, TCRdb lists one record per CDR3 protein. This table holds 150,000 to 200,000 distinct CDR3 sequences, 55% to 70% found once. The sample was sorted CD4+, CD8+, or CD8+CD57+ T cells (not recorded which) from PBMCs. Every receptor here comes from a human donor with severe aplastic anemia or a healthy control (not recorded which). Both conserved end residues are part of each CDR3. A D gene is named only where the DNA matches it firmly. Not every row has a clone size; where given, it reads once, few, many or a size class.

V	D	size	length	J	DNA	CDR3
TRBV2	NA	NA	13	TRBJ2-7	TGTGCCAGCTCAGCCCAGGTGATGTACGAGCAGTACTTC	CASSAQVMYEQYF
TRBV5-1	NA	NA	18	TRBJ2-1	TGCGCCGGCAGCTTGGACGGTGATTCCGGGGGTTCCTACAATGAGCAGTTCTTC	CAGSLDGDSGGSYNEQFF
TRBV20-1	NA	NA	14	TRBJ1-4	TGCAGTGCTCAGGGGCGGCCCCCTAATGAAAAACTGTTTTTT	CSAQGRPPNEKLFF
TRBV9	NA	NA	14	TRBJ1-4	TGTGCCAGCAGCGTAGGCAGGGGTAATGAAAAACTGTTTTTT	CASSVGRGNEKLFF
TRBV25-1	NA	few	14	TRBJ2-3	TGTGCCAGCAGTGATGTTTTAGGCCTGGATACGCAGTATTTT	CASSDVLGLDTQYF
TRBV7-2	NA	few	16	TRBJ2-3	TGTGCCAGCAGCCTAAGGGCCGATTCGGTCACAGATACGCAGTATTTT	CASSLRADSVTDTQYF
TRBV7-3	NA	NA	11	TRBJ2-7	TGTGCCAGCAGCTTATTTTACGAGCAGTACTTC	CASSLFYEQYF
TRBV5-1	TRBD1	NA	14	TRBJ2-3	TGCGCCAGCAGCTGGGGACAGCGATCAGATACGCAGTATTTT	CASSWGQRSDTQYF
TRBV10-3	NA	NA	14	TRBJ1-2	TGTGCCATCAGTGACTTGTCCAGTAACTATGGCTACACCTTC	CAISDLSSNYGYTF
TRBV12-3/TRBV12-4	NA	NA	14	TRBJ2-7	TGTGCCAGCAGTTTAAAGGGGCCCTCCTACGAGCAGTACTTC	CASSLKGPSYEQYF
TRBV7-9	TRBD1	NA	14	TRBJ1-1	TGTGCCAGCAGTAAGGGACAGGAGAACACTGAAGCTTTCTTT	CASSKGQENTEAFF
TRBV7-9	NA	NA	13	TRBJ1-6	TGTGCCAGCACCCACGGGGAAAGTTCACCCCTCCACTTT	CASTHGESSPLHF
TRBV25-1	NA	NA	16	TRBJ2-7	TGTGCCAGCAGTGGATTGGTTCCCCCCAGCTCCTACGAGCAGTACTTC	CASSGLVPPSSYEQYF
TRBV10-3	NA	NA	15	TRBJ1-1	TGTGCCATTCGGCCCACAGGGAGTCGGAACACTGAAGCTTTCTTT	CAIRPTGSRNTEAFF
TRBV20-1	NA	NA	14	TRBJ2-7	TGCAGTGCTAGAGATAGTGCCGGCTCCTACGAGCAGTACTTC	CSARDSAGSYEQYF
TRBV7-3	NA	NA	12	TRBJ2-3	TGTGCCAGCAGCTTTCCCCCAGATACGCAGTATTTT	CASSFPPDTQYF
TRBV7-6	NA	NA	14	TRBJ1-5	TGTGCCATCGGTCGGGACGGGGGCAATCAGCCCCAGCATTTT	CAIGRDGGNQPQHF
TRBV7-8	NA	NA	13	TRBJ1-2	TGTGCCAGCAGCGAGGCAGGAAACTATGGCTACACCTTC	CASSEAGNYGYTF
TRBV7-6	TRBD1	NA	15	TRBJ1-6	TGTGCCAGCAGCTCAAGACAGGGATTAAATTCACCCCTCCACTTT	CASSSRQGLNSPLHF
TRBV24-1	NA	NA	13	TRBJ2-1	TGTGCCACCAGTGATTCGAATAACAATGAGCAGTTCTTC	CATSDSNNNEQFF
TRBV19	NA	few	13	TRBJ2-7	TGTGCCAGTAGTGGCGGGGAATCCTACGAGCAGTACTTC	CASSGGESYEQYF
TRBV11-1	NA	many	13	TRBJ2-7	TGTGCCAGCAGTTTGGGTCTAGACTACGAGCAGTACTTC	CASSLGLDYEQYF
TRBV9	NA	few	12	TRBJ2-3	TGTGCCAGCAGTGAGGCGACAGATACGCAGTATTTT	CASSEATDTQYF
TRBV7-2	NA	NA	15	TRBJ2-4	TGTGCCAGCAGCTTAGCGGGGGGGGCAAGTGACATTCAGTACTTC	CASSLAGGASDIQYF
TRBV19	TRBD1	once	12	TRBJ1-6	TGTGCCTGTCGACAGGGGCATTCACCCCTCCACTTT	CACRQGHSPLHF
TRBV5-1	NA	few	13	TRBJ1-2	TGCGCCAGCAGCTTGTCGCAGAACTATGGCTACACCTTC	CASSLSQNYGYTF
TRBV2	NA	NA	15	TRBJ2-2	TGTGCCAGCAGTGAATCCGCCCAGCCCACCGGGGAGCTGTTTTTT	CASSESAQPTGELFF
TRBV7-8	NA	NA	14	TRBJ2-7	TGTGCCAGCAGTTACTCACAGGGCCCCTACGAGCAGTACTTC	CASSYSQGPYEQYF
TRBV10-3	NA	NA	14	TRBJ1-2	TGTGCCATCAGTGCCGGGGGGGATAACTATGGCTACACCTTC	CAISAGGDNYGYTF
TRBV5-1	NA	NA	15	TRBJ2-3	TGCGCCAGCAGCCAAGGGTCCGGGGGTTCTGATACGCAGTATTTT	CASSQGSGGSDTQYF
TRBV6-1	TRBD1	few	15	TRBJ2-7	TGTGCCAGCAGTTATTCCGGACAGGGGCCCTACGAGCAGTACTTC	CASSYSGQGPYEQYF
TRBV7-3	NA	many	16	TRBJ2-7	TGTGCCAGCAGCGCGGGCGGGGACAGTGCCTTTTACGAGCAGTACTTC	CASSAGGDSAFYEQYF
TRBV15	TRBD1	NA	17	TRBJ1-1	TGTGCCACCAGCAGTGCCTGGGGCAGGGGGCTGTACACTGAAGCTTTCTTT	CATSSAWGRGLYTEAFF
TRBV19	NA	NA	15	TRBJ2-7	TGTGCCAGTAGTATGGATTCGGTGGGCGGATACGAGCAGTACTTC	CASSMDSVGGYEQYF
TRBV10-3	NA	NA	13	TRBJ1-1	TGTGCCATCAGTGAGGATCCCGGGGGAGTAGCTTTCTTT	CAISEDPGGVAFF
TRBV29-1	NA	few	12	TRBJ2-5	TGCAGCGTGAAGGATGCCGGGGAGACCCAGTACTTC	CSVKDAGETQYF
TRBV19	TRBD1	many	15	TRBJ2-1	TGTGCCAGTAAAACAGGGATTAGGGACAGGAATGAGCAGTTCTTC	CASKTGIRDRNEQFF
TRBV20-1	TRBD1	NA	17	TRBJ1-6	TGCAGTGCTAGAGATAATCGACAGGGGGCTAGTGTTTCACCCCTCCACTTT	CSARDNRQGASVSPLHF
TRBV19	NA	NA	14	TRBJ2-3	TGTGCCAGTAGCCGCCTTTCGGGGGCAGATACGCAGTATTTT	CASSRLSGADTQYF
TRBV5-1	NA	NA	14	TRBJ2-7	TGCGCCAGCAGCTTGGGTTCGAGGACCTACGAGCAGTACTTC	CASSLGSRTYEQYF
TRBV5-1	TRBD1	once	14	TRBJ2-7	TGCGCCAGCAGCTTAGACAGGGTCTCAGACGAGCAGTACTTC	CASSLDRVSDEQYF
TRBV29-1	TRBD1	NA	16	TRBJ2-4	TGCAGCGTTGAATGGACAGGGTACGGTACCAAAAACATTCAGTACTTC	CSVEWTGYGTKNIQYF
TRBV7-8	NA	many	12	TRBJ1-1	TGTGCCAGCAGCTTCGGCTCCCTTGAAGCTTTCTTT	CASSFGSLEAFF
TRBV20-1	NA	few	12	TRBJ2-3	TGCAGTGCTAGCACTAGCTTAGATACGCAGTATTTT	CSASTSLDTQYF
TRBV19	TRBD1	many	13	TRBJ2-7	TGTGCCAGTAGTATGACAGGGCAGAACGAGCAGTACTTC	CASSMTGQNEQYF
TRBV20-1	TRBD2	NA	13	TRBJ2-4	TGCAGTGCTACTAGCGGGAGTGGGGACATTCAGTACTTC	CSATSGSGDIQYF
TRBV7-2	TRBD1	NA	16	TRBJ2-7	TGTGCCAGCAGATCCGGGACAGGGGGCGAGTCCTACGAGCAGTACTTC	CASRSGTGGESYEQYF
TRBV30	NA	NA	13	TRBJ2-7	TGTGCCTGGAGTGTACGAGGAAATGGCGAGCAGTACTTC	CAWSVRGNGEQYF
TRBV19	TRBD1	many	14	TRBJ1-5	TGTGCCAGTAGACATGGACAGGTGGTGCAGCCCCAGCATTTT	CASRHGQVVQPQHF
TRBV2	NA	NA	14	TRBJ1-2	TGTGCCAGCATGAGGACTCCCGGAGGTAATGGCTACACCTTC	CASMRTPGGNGYTF
TRBV7-9	NA	few	11	TRBJ2-7	TGTGCCAGCAACTTGCTTGACGAGCAGTACTTC	CASNLLDEQYF